This T cell receptor beta chain originates from a study of blood T cell repertoires in COVID-19. The study drew participants aged about 18 to 95 years from some 25 US areas. Assignment of participants to cohorts was predicated upon participant-reported clinical history. What the recovered Cohort 3 donors had was two negative PCRs, clearance, or symptom resolution. Original methodology: Cell counts per sample came from amplifying reference gene primers. Clones were read by immunoSEQ multiplex PCR, and TCRdb kept only the in-frame ones, dropping some. V, J and clone size were drawn from that table, and D and trimming were deduced from the DNA. The sample has 370,000 or so clones, more than 75% seen once; the top ten hold approximately 1.2%. This clone was recorded only once. This receptor was identified in a man younger than 45 who had recovered from COVID-19. The material sequenced was PBMCs or T cells enriched from blood (not recorded which).

The CDR3 loop is CASSRARGGNSPLHF. In nucleotides, the CDR3 is TGTGCCAGCAGCCGGGCCCGGGGTGGCAATTCACCCCTCCACTTT. The chain is built from TRBV3-1 (or the pseudogene TRBV3-2) and TRBJ1-6; D is uncertain. The CDR3 extends over 15 amino acids. The germline CDR1 and CDR2 sequences are LGHDT and YNNKEL (reference sequence). V was pared by 4 bases and J by 7 bases, with 14 bases between.